The entry below gives a single T cell receptor beta chain sequence along with its context. The germline CDR1 and CDR2 sequences are MDHEN and SYDVKM. The CDR3 is 15 amino acids. With 5 bases removed from V and 0 bases from J, the gap between germline ends came to 10 bases. The sample belongs to a study of blood T cell repertoires in COVID-19. Study overall: COVID-19 samples from acute and convalescent phases originated in the United States, Italy and Spain. T cells, B-cell-depleted T cells, or PBMCs provided the cDNA or gDNA that served as material.

In the authors' workflow: Estimated nucleated cell counts came from reference gene primer amplification. Assay: immunoSEQ multiplex PCR; the TCRdb copy retains only in-frame clones and omits some. D and trimming were read from the DNA, whereas the V and J calls and clone size are those reported in that table. Among over 110,000 clones listed, roughly 80% were seen once. The TCR comes from a man between 65 and 85 years old who had recovered from COVID-19. The rearrangement links TRBV28 to TRBJ1-4, with D possibly TRBD1 on 6 matching bases. What was sequenced was peripheral blood. The CDR3 sequence: CASSLHRATNEKLFF. In nucleotides, the CDR3 is TGTGCCAGCAGTCTCCACAGGGCAACTAATGAAAAACTGTTTTTT.